The 5 T cell receptor beta chains in this list originate from one sample, sequenced in a study of regulatory T cells in long-lasting Graves disease. iRepertoire HTBI primers and Arm-PCR of CDR3 regions built TCR beta libraries. Each CDR3 protein is one row after TCRdb ran MiXCR on the multiplex PCR reads. In the table there are about 290,000 distinct CDR3 sequences, 22% of which are singletons. Time point meaning: persistent/refractory GD, antithyroid drugs over 5 years with positive TRAb. PBMCs provided the RNA from which the TCR library was made. Source: peripheral blood mononuclear cells (PBMCs), taken when the disease was refractory, from a patient treated with antithyroid drugs. Receptors were obtained from a female donor with Graves disease.

This clonotype occurred a few times. V gene TRBV29-1 combines with J gene TRBJ2-2, with TRBD1 identical over 7 bases. Germline V gives CDR1 SQVTM, CDR2 ANQGSEA. The CDR3 length is 15 residues. With 2 bases clipped from V and 1 base from J, the junction kept 4 bases outside the gene matches. Written as DNA, the CDR3 is TGCAGCGTTGAAACAGGGGACGGGAACACCGGGGAGCTGTTTTTT. Amino acids: CSVETGDGNTGELFF.

This clonotype was recorded many times. This chain uses TRBV28 with TRBJ2-5; TRBD2 agrees at 8 bases. Germline lookup yields CDR1 MDHEN and CDR2 SYDVKM. The ends lost 3 bases at V and 5 bases at J; junction bases unmatched: 17. CDR3 length: 18 residues. The CDR3 DNA reads TGTGCCAGCAGTTTCGGTTGGCGGGAGGCCTCAGGGCTGGAGACCCAGTACTTC. Translated: CASSFGWREASGLETQYF.

The chain combines TRBV20-1 with TRBJ1-5; no clear D gene. Germline V gene lookup returns CDR1 DFQATT and CDR2 SNEGSKA (reference sequence). The CDR3 covers 13 residues. Trimming shortened V by 6 bases and J by 0 bases, and 9 bases separated the two germline ends. CDR3 in DNA: TGCAGTGCCAGTCCGTATAGCAATCAGCCCCAGCATTTT. Protein: CSASPYSNQPQHF.

In its sample, this clonotype was seen a few times. The chain recombines TRBV20-1 with TRBJ1-2; D is undetermined. The CDR3 consists of 15 residues. V was cut by 3 bases and J by 1 base, with 15 bases left in between. CDR1 DFQATT and CDR2 SNEGSKA come from the germline V gene (reference sequence). CDR3 in DNA: TGCAGTGCTAGTTCGACGGATACACTTAACTATGGCTACACCTTC. Residues: CSASSTDTLNYGYTF.

This clonotype has a count of ten or more. The V and J genes are TRBV6-1 and TRBJ1-2, with a weak D call TRBD1 (6 bases). V lost 0 bases, J lost 6 bases, and 11 bases lay in between. The germline gives CDR1 MNHNS, CDR2 SASEGT. CDR3 length: 14 amino acids. DNA for the CDR3: TGTGCCAGCAGTGAAGCAGGGACATCCCATGGCTACACCTTC. The encoded protein is CASSEAGTSHGYTF.